The T cell receptor beta chain under discussion was sequenced for a study of breast tumors, draining lymph nodes, adjacent tissues. Comment on this clonotype: Its specificity is unknown. A read error may explain this, as a much larger clone is one base away.

Germline CDR1 and CDR2: SGHRS and YFSETQ. The CDR3 contains 13 residues. Findings and limits, study-wide: Data fit most tumor T cells coming from lymph node, expanding in tumor. Data only fit, rather than demonstrated, lymph node origin of most tumor T cells. Tumors had less TCR diversity than lymph nodes, more than nontumor tissue.

Samples came from axillary lymph nodes draining the breast cancer. TCRdb itself ran the multiplex PCR reads through MiXCR, one entry per CDR3 protein. The table lists a few hundred thousand distinct CDR3 sequences, approximately 36% of them singletons. The receptor was derived from a female donor with breast cancer. Some clones in this sample may be carry-over from other donors' samples. Sequencing was done on a sample of axillary lymph node tissue. The J gene is TRBJ2-3, the V gene TRBV5-1; weak D call: TRBD2 (5 bases). The CDR3 loop is CAGSPVRRDTQYF. As DNA, the CDR3 is TGCGCCGGCAGCCCCGTCAGGAGGGATACGCAGTATTTT. Combining the CDR3 with reference TRBV5-1 and TRBJ2-3 gives the whole variable domain KAGVTQTPRYLIKTRGQQVTLSCSPISGHRSVSWYQQTPGQGLQFLFEYFSETQRNKGNFPGRFSGRQFSNSRSEMNVSTLELGDSALYLCAGSPVRRDTQYFGPGTRLTVL.